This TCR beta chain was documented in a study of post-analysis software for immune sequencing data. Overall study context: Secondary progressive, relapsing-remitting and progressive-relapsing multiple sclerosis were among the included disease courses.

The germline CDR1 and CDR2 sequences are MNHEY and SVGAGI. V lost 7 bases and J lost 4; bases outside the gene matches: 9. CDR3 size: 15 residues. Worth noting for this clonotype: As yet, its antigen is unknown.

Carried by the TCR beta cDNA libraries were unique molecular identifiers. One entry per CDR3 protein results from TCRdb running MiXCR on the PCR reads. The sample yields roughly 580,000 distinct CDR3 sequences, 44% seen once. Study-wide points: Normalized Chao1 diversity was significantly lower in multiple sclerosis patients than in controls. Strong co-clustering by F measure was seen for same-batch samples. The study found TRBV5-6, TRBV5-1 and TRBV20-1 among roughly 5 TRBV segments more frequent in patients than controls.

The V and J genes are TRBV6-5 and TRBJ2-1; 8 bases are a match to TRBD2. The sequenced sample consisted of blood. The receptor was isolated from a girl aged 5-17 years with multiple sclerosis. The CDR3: CASTKWSGGYNEQFF. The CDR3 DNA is TGTGCCAGCACCAAGTGGAGCGGGGGATACAATGAGCAGTTCTTC.